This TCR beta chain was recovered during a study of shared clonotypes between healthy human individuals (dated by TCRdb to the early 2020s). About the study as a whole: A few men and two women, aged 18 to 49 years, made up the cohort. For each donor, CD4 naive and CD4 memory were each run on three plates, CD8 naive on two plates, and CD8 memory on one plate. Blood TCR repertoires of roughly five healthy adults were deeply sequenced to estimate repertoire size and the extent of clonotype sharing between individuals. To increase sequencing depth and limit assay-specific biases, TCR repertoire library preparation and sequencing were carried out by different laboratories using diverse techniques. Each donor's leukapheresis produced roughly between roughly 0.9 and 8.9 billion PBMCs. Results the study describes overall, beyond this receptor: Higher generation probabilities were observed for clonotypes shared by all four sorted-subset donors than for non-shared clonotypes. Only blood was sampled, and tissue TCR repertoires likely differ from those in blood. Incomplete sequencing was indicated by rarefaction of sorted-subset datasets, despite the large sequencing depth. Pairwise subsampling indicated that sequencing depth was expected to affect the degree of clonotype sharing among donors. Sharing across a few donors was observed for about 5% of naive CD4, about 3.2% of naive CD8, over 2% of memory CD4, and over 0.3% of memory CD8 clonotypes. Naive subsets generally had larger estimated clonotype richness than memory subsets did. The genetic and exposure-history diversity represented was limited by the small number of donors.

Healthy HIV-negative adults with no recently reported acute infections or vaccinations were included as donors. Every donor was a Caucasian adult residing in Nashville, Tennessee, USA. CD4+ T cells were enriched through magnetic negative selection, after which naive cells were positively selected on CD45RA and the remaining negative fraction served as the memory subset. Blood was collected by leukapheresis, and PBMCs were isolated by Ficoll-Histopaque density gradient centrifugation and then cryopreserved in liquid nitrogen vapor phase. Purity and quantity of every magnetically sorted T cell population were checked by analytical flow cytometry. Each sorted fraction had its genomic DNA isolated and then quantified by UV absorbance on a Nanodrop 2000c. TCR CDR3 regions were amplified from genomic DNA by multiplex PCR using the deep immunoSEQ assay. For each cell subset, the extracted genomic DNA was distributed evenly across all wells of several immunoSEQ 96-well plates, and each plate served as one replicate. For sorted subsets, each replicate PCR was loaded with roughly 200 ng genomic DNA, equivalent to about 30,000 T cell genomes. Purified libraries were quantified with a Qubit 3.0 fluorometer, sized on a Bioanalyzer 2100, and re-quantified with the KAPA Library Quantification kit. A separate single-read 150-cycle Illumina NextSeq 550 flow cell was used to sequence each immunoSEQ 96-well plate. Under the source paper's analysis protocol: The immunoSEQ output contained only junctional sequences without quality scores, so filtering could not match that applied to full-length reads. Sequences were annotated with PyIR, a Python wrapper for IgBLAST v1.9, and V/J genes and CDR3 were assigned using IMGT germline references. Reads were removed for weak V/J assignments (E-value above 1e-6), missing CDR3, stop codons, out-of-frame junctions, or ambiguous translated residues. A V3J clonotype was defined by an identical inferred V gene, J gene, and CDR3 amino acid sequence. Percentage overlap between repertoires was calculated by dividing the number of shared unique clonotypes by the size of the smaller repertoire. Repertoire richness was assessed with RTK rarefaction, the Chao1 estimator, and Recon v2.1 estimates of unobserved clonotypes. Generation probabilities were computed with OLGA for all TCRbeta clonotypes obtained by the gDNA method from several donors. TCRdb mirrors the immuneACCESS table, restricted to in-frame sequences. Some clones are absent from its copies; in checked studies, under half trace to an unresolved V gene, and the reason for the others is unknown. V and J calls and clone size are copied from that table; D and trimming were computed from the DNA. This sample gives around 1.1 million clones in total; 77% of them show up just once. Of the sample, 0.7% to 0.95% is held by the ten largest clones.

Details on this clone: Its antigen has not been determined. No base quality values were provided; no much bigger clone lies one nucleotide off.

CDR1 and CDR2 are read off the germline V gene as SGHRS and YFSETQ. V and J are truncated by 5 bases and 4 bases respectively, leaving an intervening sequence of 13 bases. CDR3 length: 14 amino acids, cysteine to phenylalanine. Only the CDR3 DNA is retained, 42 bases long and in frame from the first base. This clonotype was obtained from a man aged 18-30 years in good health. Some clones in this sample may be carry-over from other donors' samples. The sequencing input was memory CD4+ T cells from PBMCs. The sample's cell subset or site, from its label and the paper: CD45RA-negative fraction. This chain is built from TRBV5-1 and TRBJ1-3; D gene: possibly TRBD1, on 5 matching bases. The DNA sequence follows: TGCGCCAGCAGTTCCTCCAGGGAAGGAAACACCATATATTTT. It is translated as CASSSSREGNTIYF.